This T cell receptor beta chain was retrieved from a study of cytomegalovirus exposure and HLA in healthy donors. Study results and caveats: Altogether, about 160 TCR beta chains were recorded as cytomegalovirus-associated. Association of 16,951 TCR beta sequences with HLA alleles was found at 0.05 false discovery rate in a later analysis. With DRB1 most and HLA-C fewest, TCR association rates differed between HLA loci in a later analysis. Presence/absence analyses rested on an assumption that sequencing depth was roughly uniform across donors.

As regards this clone: Its matching antigen is unknown.

The V gene lost 4 bases and the J gene lost 8 bases, with 8 bases spanning the gap. Germline CDR1 and CDR2: SGHVS and FQNEAQ. The CDR3 totals 11 residues. The PCR contained 60 Vbeta and 13 Jbeta primers. The method was immunoSEQ multiplex PCR; TCRdb's version includes in-frame clones alone and lacks a portion of them. Of hundreds of thousands of clones listed, roughly four fifths are singletons. This TCR came from a girl under 18 in good health and CMV-seronegative. What was sequenced was PBMCs. The chain joins TRBV7-8 to TRBJ1-1, with D unclear. The CDR3 coding sequence is TGTGCCAGCAGCTACACATCCGAAGCTTTCTTT. This sequence encodes CASSYTSEAFF.